One sample yielded the 21 T cell receptor beta chains listed below, sequenced in a study of technical replicates of blood from a few donors. Only in-frame clones appear in the TCRdb table, and some are missing; sequencing was by immunoSEQ multiplex PCR. Here the sample spans almost 55,000 clones, 94% being singletons. The specimen sequenced was T cells isolated from PBMCs. These receptor sequences come from a human donor in good health.

This clone appeared once. The chain joins TRBV28 to TRBJ2-7, with 9 bases matching TRBD1. The V gene's germline CDR1 is MDHEN and CDR2 SYDVKM. This CDR3 contains 14 residues. V trimming: 4 bases; J trimming: 6 bases; junction bases outside the gene matches: 7. CDR3 region: CASSSGTGSGEQYF. The CDR3 region has the DNA TGTGCCAGCAGTTCCGGGACAGGGTCGGGCGAGCAGTACTTC.

V usage is TRBV6-5 and J usage is TRBJ1-2; 8 bases are shared with TRBD1. Germline CDR1 and CDR2: MNHEY and SVGAGI. The ends lost 0 bases at V and 4 bases at J; junction bases unmatched: 7. This CDR3 has 16 residues. The CDR3 loop is CASSYSSAGTGYGYTF. The CDR3 DNA is TGTGCCAGCAGTTACTCCTCGGCCGGGACAGGCTATGGCTACACCTTC.

V and J are TRBV7-9 and TRBJ2-7, with 10 bases lining up with TRBD2. Germline V gives CDR1 SEHNR, CDR2 FQNEAQ (reference sequence). J lost 4 bases, V lost 1 base, and 13 bases had no gene match. The CDR3 extends over 18 amino acids. Written as DNA, the CDR3 is TGTGCCAGCAGCTTAGAGACTAGCGGGCAGAGCGGTGTTTACGAGCAGTACTTC. Protein sequence: CASSLETSGQSGVYEQYF. Together with reference TRBV7-9 and TRBJ2-7, the CDR3 gives the full variable domain: DTGVSQNPRHKITKRGQNVTFRCDPISEHNRLYWYRQTLGQGPEFLTYFQNEAQLEKSRLLSDRFSAERPKGSFSTLEIQRTEQGDSAMYLCASSLETSGQSGVYEQYFGPGTRLTVT.

The chain carries TRBV11-2 and TRBJ1-1; 8 bases match TRBD1. This CDR3 comprises 16 residues. Germline assignment: CDR1 SGHAT and CDR2 FQNNGV. The V gene end was trimmed by 1 base and the J gene end by 4 bases; junction bases not matched to a gene: 8. CDR3 coding DNA: TGTGCCAGCAGCTTAGGGGTACAGGGGGTGGGCACTGAAGCTTTCTTT. It translates to CASSLGVQGVGTEAFF. Full variable domain (missing parts from reference TRBV11-2 and TRBJ1-1): EAGVAQSPRYKIIEKRQSVAFWCNPISGHATLYWYQQILGQGPKLLIQFQNNGVVDDSQLPKDRFSAERLKGVDSTLKIQPAKLEDSAVYLCASSLGVQGVGTEAFFGQGTRLTVV.

This clone has just one count. The rearrangement links TRBV6-6 to TRBJ1-1, with TRBD1 as a possible D gene (6 bases). The CDR3 runs 13 residues. CDR1 and CDR2 (germline): MNHNY, SVGAGI (reference sequence). The V end lost 5 bases, the J end lost 11 bases, and 18 bases lay between the germline ends. The CDR3 nucleotides are TGTGCCAGCAGTGATCACAACAGGGTGGGCGCTTTCTTT. Translated: CASSDHNRVGAFF.

As regards this clone: The sample carries other DNA sequences with the same CDR3. The chain links TRBV29-1 to TRBJ2-3; 10 bases fit TRBD2. V gave up 6 bases and J gave up 0 bases; unmatched junction bases: 3. CDR1 is SQVTM, CDR2 ANQGSEA, per germline. This CDR3 contains 14 residues. The DNA of the CDR3 is TGCAGCGTGGAGGGACTAGCGAGCACAGATACGCAGTATTTT. Residues: CSVEGLASTDTQYF.

V is TRBV7-9 and J is TRBJ2-7; 8 bases line up with TRBD1. This CDR3 contains 16 residues. The ends lost 4 bases at V and 7 bases at J; junction bases unmatched: 15. Germline CDR1 reads SEHNR; CDR2 reads FQNEAQ (reference sequence). The CDR3 nucleotides read TGTGCCAGCAGCTGGCATCAGGGGACAGGCTTTCGGGAGCAGTACTTC. Protein product: CASSWHQGTGFREQYF.

The chain recombines TRBV6-5 with TRBJ1-4; D is unclear. The CDR3 has 14 amino acids. Trimming took 0 bases from V and 5 from J, leaving 7 bases between them. Per germline, CDR1 MNHEY and CDR2 SVGAGI. CDR3: CASSYSQLNEKLFF. The CDR3 coding sequence is TGTGCCAGCAGTTACTCACAGTTAAATGAAAAACTGTTTTTT.

This chain uses TRBV28 with TRBJ2-7; 9 nucleotides align to TRBD1. The CDR3 covers 14 residues. The V and J ends lost 8 bases and 0 bases, in that order; junction bases with no gene match: 5. Germline values: CDR1 MDHEN, CDR2 SYDVKM. The chain's CDR3 is CASCEGQGSYEQYF. The CDR3 nucleotides read TGTGCCAGCTGTGAGGGACAGGGCTCCTACGAGCAGTACTTC.

The CDR3 spells CSAPTGGPDTEAFF. CDR3 nucleotide sequence: TGCAGCGCCCCTACGGGGGGCCCGGACACTGAAGCTTTCTTT. V usage is TRBV29-1 and J usage is TRBJ1-1, with D possibly matching TRBD1 (6 bases). V lost 7 bases and J 3 bases, leaving 18 bases between the germline ends. CDR1 and CDR2 from the germline V gene are SQVTM and ANQGSEA. The CDR3 sequence is 14 residues long.

The J gene is TRBJ2-7, the V gene TRBV13, with D perhaps TRBD2 (5 bases). V lost 5 bases to trimming and J lost 0 bases, with 11 bases between them. The germline CDR1 and CDR2 sequences are PRHDT and FYEKMQ (reference sequence). There are 14 residues in the CDR3. The CDR3 loop is CASSPPRASYEQYF. The CDR3 nucleotides read TGTGCCAGCAGCCCCCCGCGGGCCTCCTACGAGCAGTACTTC. Full variable domain (rest looked up from reference TRBV13 and TRBJ2-7): AAGVIQSPRHLIKEKRETATLKCYPIPRHDTVYWYQQGPGQDPQFLISFYEKMQSDKGSIPDRFSAQQFSDYHSELNMSSLELGDSALYFCASSPPRASYEQYFGPGTRLTVT.

This chain connects TRBV5-6 to TRBJ2-3, with a possible D match to TRBD2 (6 bases). In germline, CDR1 is SGHDT, CDR2 YYEEEE. The V gene lost 1 base and the J gene lost 4 bases, with 19 bases spanning the gap. The length of the CDR3 is 17 residues. CDR3 sequence reads: CASSLPPGRRGSDTQYF. CDR3 in DNA: TGTGCCAGCAGCTTGCCCCCTGGACGGAGGGGTTCAGATACGCAGTATTTT.

This clone was recorded once. The V call is TRBV5-6, the J call TRBJ2-3; 9 positions match TRBD2. The germline gives CDR1 SGHDT, CDR2 YYEEEE. J was trimmed by 3 bases and V by 4 bases; bases with no gene match: 9. The length of the CDR3 is 16 residues. Written as DNA, the CDR3 is TGTGCCAGCAGCCTTTTATATAGCGGGAGAACAGATACGCAGTATTTT. Protein sequence: CASSLLYSGRTDTQYF.

The rearrangement joins TRBV7-3 to TRBJ2-1; weak D call: TRBD2 (5 bases). Trimming removed 2 bases at V and 6 bases at J, with 11 bases between. Germline CDR1 reads SGHTA; CDR2 reads FQGTGA. This CDR3 is 14 amino acids long. The CDR3 DNA follows: TGTGCCAGCAGCTTACTAGGTGGGAGCAATGAGCAGTTCTTC. This translates into CASSLLGGSNEQFF.

V and J are TRBV13 and TRBJ2-7; D unclear. V lost 0 bases and J lost 2, with 11 bases in between. Germline V CDR1 and CDR2: PRHDT, FYEKMQ (reference sequence). CDR3 length: 15 residues. CDR3 sequence (DNA): TGTGCCAGCAGCTTAGGATCGGGTTTCGCCTACGAGCAGTACTTC. Protein sequence: CASSLGSGFAYEQYF.

J is TRBJ1-2 and V is TRBV28; TRBD1 agrees at 9 bases. The CDR3 extends over 13 amino acids. V gave up 3 bases and J gave up 8 bases; unmatched junction bases: 4. Germline V gene lookup returns CDR1 MDHEN and CDR2 SYDVKM. The CDR3 region is CASSFSGTGGYTF. The CDR3 DNA sequence: TGTGCCAGCAGTTTCTCCGGGACAGGGGGCTACACCTTC.

The chain combines TRBV7-3 with TRBJ1-1, with no clear D. CDR3 length equals 16 residues. V lost 1 base to trimming and J lost 0 bases, with 12 bases between them. CDR1 is SGHTA, CDR2 FQGTGA, per germline. The CDR3 protein is CASSLRVGTVNTEAFF. CDR3 nucleotides: TGTGCCAGCAGCTTAAGGGTGGGTACAGTGAACACTGAAGCTTTCTTT. Using reference TRBV7-3 and TRBJ1-1 for the parts outside the CDR3, the full variable domain is GAGVSQTPSNKVTEKGKYVELRCDPISGHTALYWYRQSLGQGPEFLIYFQGTGAADDSGLPNDRFFAVRPEGSVSTLKIQRTERGDSAVYLCASSLRVGTVNTEAFFGQGTRLTVV.

The chain recombines TRBV6-5 with TRBJ2-7, with D possibly matching TRBD2 (6 bases). The CDR3 is made up of 14 amino acids. Germline V gene lookup returns CDR1 MNHEY and CDR2 SVGAGI. Trimming pared 0 bases from V and 2 bases from J, leaving 8 bases between. The chain's CDR3 is CASSYSRGTYEQYF. The CDR3, as DNA: TGTGCCAGCAGTTACTCGCGCGGGACCTACGAGCAGTACTTC.

This sequence joins TRBV7-2 and TRBJ2-1; D is unresolved. CDR3 length: 13 amino acids. From germline, CDR1 is SGHTA and CDR2 FQGNSA. V was shortened by 3 bases and J by 3 bases, with 6 bases between the two germline ends. As DNA, the CDR3 is TGTGCCAGCAGCTTGCTAGGCTACAATGAGCAGTTCTTC. Its translation is CASSLLGYNEQFF.

Note on this clone: The junction shows a germline mismatch at one end, possibly a read error. The V and J genes are TRBV7-6 and TRBJ2-4; 7 bases line up with TRBD1. The CDR3 has 14 residues. Germline assignment: CDR1 SGHVS and CDR2 FNYEAQ. CDR3 sequence (DNA): TGTGCCAGCGGCCCCGGGACAGCCCAAAACATTCAGTACTTC. Protein product: CASGPGTAQNIQYF.

The chain joins TRBV7-9 to TRBJ1-4; D gene uncertain. Per germline, CDR1 SEHNR and CDR2 FQNEAQ (reference sequence). The CDR3 has 16 residues. Trimming stripped 5 bases from V and 8 bases from J, with 21 bases between. CDR3 loop: CASSVYGPRSEEKLFF. In DNA form, the CDR3 reads TGTGCCAGCAGCGTTTATGGCCCTAGATCTGAGGAAAAACTGTTTTTT.